This T cell receptor (beta chain) was obtained from a study of shared clonotypes between healthy human individuals. Overall study findings and caveats: Sequencing depth was expected to influence donor clonotype sharing.

Germline V gene sequence: CDR1 LNHDA, CDR2 SQIVND (reference sequence). CDR3 length equals 14 residues. Trimming cost V 8 bases and J 1 base; bases outside gene matches: 0. Deep-level settings were used for running the assay. An even split of each subset's genomic DNA across several immunoSEQ plates was performed. For sorted subsets, 150 to 200 ng DNA per replicate equaled roughly 30,000 T cell genomes. The protocol was immunoSEQ multiplex PCR, while the TCRdb copy is restricted to in-frame clones and leaves out a portion. This table holds 980,000 or so clones, roughly 72% found once. Of note for this clone: Its specificity is not known.

Material for sequencing was memory CD4+ T cells sorted from blood. The subset here: CD45RA-negative fraction. This receptor was taken from a man younger than 30 in good health. The V and J genes are TRBV19 and TRBJ2-2; 11 bases agree with TRBD2. Written as DNA, the CDR3 is TGTGCCAGTGGGACTAGCGGGAACACCGGGGAGCTGTTTTTT. Its translation: CASGTSGNTGELFF.